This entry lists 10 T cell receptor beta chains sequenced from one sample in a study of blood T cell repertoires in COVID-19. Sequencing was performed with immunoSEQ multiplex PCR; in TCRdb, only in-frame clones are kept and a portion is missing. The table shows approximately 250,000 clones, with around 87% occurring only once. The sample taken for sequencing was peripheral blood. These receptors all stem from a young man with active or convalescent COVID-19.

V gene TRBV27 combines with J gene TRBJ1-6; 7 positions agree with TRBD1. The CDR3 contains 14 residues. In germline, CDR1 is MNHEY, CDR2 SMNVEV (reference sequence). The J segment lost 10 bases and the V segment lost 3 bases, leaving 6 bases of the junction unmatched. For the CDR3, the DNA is TGTGCCAGCAGTTTGAGGGGGCGGGTATCACCCCTCCACTTT. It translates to CASSLRGRVSPLHF.

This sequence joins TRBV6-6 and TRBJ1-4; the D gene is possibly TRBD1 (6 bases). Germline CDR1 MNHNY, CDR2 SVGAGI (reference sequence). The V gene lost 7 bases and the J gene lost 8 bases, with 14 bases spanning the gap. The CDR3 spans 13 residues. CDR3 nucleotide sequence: TGTGCCAGCACCAGAGTAGGGGGAGAAAAACTGTTTTTT. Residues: CASTRVGGEKLFF.

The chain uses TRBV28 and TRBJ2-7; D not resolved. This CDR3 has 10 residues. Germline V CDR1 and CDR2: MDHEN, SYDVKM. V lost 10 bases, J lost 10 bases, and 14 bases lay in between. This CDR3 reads CATQNRVQYF. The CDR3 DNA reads TGTGCCACCCAAAACCGAGTTCAGTACTTC.

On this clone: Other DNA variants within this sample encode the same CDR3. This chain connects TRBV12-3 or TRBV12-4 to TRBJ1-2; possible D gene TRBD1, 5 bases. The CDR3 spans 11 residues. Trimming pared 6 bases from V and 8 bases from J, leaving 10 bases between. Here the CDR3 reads CASSLGGGYTF. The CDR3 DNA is TGTGCCAGCAGCCTTGGGGGGGGCTACACCTTC.

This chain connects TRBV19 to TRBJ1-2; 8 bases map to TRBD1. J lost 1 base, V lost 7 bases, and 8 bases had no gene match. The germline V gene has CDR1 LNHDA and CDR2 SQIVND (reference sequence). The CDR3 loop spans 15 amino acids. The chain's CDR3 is CASTFGQGGNYGYTF. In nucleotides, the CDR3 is TGTGCCAGTACCTTCGGACAGGGAGGTAACTATGGCTACACCTTC.

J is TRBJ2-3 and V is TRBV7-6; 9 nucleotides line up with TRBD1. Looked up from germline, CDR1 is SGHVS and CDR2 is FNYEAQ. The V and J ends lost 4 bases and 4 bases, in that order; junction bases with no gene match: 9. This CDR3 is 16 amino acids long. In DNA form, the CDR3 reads TGTGCCAGCAGCTCGACAGGGGGGTCTAGAGCAGATACGCAGTATTTT. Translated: CASSSTGGSRADTQYF.

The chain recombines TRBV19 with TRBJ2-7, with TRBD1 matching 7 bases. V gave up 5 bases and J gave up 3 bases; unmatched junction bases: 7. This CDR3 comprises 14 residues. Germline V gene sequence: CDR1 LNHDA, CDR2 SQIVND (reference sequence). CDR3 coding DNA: TGTGCCAGTAGTTTAAGGACAGGAAACTACGAGCAGTACTTC. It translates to CASSLRTGNYEQYF.

The CDR3 here is CASSTGGSSYNSPLHF. CDR3 nucleotides: TGTGCCAGCAGTACAGGGGGTAGCTCCTATAATTCACCCCTCCACTTT. The chain employs TRBV28 and TRBJ1-6; 8 positions match TRBD1. The CDR3 is made up of 16 amino acids. Germline V gene lookup returns CDR1 MDHEN and CDR2 SYDVKM. V dropped 5 bases and J dropped 0; count of bases not matched to a gene: 3.

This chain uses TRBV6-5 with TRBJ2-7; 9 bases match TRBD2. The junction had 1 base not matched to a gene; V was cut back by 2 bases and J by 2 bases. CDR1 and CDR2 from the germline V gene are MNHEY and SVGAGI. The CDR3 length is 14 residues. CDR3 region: CASSYLAGPYEQYF. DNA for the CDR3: TGTGCCAGCAGTTACCTAGCGGGACCCTACGAGCAGTACTTC.

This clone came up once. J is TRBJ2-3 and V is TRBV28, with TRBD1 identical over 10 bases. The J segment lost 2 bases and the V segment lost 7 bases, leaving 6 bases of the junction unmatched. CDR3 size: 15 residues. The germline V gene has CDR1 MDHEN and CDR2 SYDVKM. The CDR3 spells CASTSGQGLTDTQYF. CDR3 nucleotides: TGTGCCAGCACATCGGGACAGGGGCTCACAGATACGCAGTATTTT.